This TCR beta chain was captured in a study of T cell responses to AZD1222 COVID-19 vaccine. Looking at the study overall: Whether given at about 4 or about 12 weeks, second doses were pooled. General study results and limits: Just a handful of people given AZD1222 tested seropositive at baseline. White British ancestry dominated among donors, who included more females, and clonal diversity was possibly underestimated.

Points on this clone: Its antigen is still unknown.

Assay: immunoSEQ multiplex PCR; the TCRdb copy retains only in-frame clones and omits some. The sample consists of some 89,000 clones, about 88% of them appearing once. Trimming removed 3 bases at V and 5 bases at J, with 8 bases between. Germline V CDR1 and CDR2: LGHNA, YNFKEQ. This CDR3 comprises 13 residues. This chain joins TRBV4-2 and TRBJ1-3, with D tentatively TRBD1 (6 bases). This TCR was recovered from an adult in good health. The material sequenced was peripheral blood, taken on day 0 of AZD1222 vaccination. The CDR3 sequence is CASSQGARNTIYF. The CDR3 DNA follows: TGTGCCAGCAGCCAGGGGGCTAGAAACACCATATATTTT.